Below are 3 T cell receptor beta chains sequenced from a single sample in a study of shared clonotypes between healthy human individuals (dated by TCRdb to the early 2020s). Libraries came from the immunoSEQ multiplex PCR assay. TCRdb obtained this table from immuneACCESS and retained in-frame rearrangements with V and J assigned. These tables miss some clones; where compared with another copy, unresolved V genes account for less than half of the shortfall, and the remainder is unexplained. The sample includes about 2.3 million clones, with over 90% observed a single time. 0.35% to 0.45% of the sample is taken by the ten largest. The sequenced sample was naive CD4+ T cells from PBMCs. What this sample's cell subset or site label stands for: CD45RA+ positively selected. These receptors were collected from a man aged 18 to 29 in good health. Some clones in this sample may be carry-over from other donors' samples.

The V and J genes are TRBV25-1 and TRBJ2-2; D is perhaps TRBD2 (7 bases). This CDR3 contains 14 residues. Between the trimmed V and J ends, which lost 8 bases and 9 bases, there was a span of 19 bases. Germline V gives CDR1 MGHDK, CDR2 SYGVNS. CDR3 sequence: CASRGGPTPRELFF. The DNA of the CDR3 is TGTGCCAGCCGCGGGGGCCCGACCCCCCGGGAGCTGTTTTTT.

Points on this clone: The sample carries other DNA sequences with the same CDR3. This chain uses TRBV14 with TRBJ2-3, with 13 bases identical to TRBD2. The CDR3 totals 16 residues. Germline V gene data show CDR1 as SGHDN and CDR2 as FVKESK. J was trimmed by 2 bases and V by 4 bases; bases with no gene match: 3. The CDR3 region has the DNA TGTGCCAGCAGCCCGGGACTAGCGGGGTACACAGATACGCAGTATTTT. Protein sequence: CASSPGLAGYTDTQYF. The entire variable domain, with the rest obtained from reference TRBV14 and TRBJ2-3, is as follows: EAGVTQFPSHSVIEKGQTVTLRCDPISGHDNLYWYRRVMGKEIKFLLHFVKESKQDESGMPNNRFLAERTGGTYSTLKVQPAELEDSGVYFCASSPGLAGYTDTQYFGPGTRLTVL.

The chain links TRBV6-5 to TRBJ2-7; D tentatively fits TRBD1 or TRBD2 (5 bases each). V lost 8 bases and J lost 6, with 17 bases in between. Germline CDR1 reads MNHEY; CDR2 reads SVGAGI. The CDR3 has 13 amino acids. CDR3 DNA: TGTGCCAGCTCCCGGGGCGGTGGTCGCGAGCAGTACTTC. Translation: CASSRGGGREQYF.